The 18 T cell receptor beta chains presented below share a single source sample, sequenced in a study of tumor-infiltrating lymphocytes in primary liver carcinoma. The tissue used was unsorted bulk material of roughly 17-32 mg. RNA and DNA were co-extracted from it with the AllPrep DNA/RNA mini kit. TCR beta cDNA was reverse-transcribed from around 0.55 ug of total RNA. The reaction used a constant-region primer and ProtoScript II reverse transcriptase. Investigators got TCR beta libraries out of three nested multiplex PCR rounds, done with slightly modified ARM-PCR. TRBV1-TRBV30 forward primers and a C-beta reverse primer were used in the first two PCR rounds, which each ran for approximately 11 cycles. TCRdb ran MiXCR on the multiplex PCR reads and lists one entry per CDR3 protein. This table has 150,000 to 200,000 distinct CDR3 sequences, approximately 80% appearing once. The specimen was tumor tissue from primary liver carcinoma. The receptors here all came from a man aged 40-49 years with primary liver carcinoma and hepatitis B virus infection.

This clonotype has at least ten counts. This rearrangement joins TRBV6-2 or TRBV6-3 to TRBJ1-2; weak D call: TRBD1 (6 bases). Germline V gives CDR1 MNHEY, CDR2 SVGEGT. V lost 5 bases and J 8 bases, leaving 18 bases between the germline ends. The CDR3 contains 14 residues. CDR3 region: CASSASTGLGGYTF. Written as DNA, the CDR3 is TGTGCCAGCAGTGCCTCGACAGGCCTGGGGGGCTACACCTTC.

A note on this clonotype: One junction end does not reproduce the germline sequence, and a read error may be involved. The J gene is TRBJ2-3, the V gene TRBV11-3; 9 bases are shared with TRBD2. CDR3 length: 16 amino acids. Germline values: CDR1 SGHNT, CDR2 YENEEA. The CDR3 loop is CASGGSPAGGVGTQYF. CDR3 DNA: TGCGCCAGCGGCGGCAGCCCGGCGGGAGGGGTGGGTACGCAGTATTTT.

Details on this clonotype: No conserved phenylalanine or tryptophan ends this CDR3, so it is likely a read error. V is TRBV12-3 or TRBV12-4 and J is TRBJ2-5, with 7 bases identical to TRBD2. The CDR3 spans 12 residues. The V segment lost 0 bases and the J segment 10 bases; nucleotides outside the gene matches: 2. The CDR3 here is CASSLARGIQYY. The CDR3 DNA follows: TGTGCCAGCAGTTTAGCGCGGGGGATCCAGTACTAC.

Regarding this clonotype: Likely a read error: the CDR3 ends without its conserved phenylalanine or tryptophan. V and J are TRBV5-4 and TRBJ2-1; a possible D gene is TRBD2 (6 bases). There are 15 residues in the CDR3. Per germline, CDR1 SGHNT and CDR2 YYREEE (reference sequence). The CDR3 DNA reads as TGTGCCAGCAGCTTGGGCGGGAACTCCTACATTGAGCAGTTCTTA. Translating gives CASSLGGNSYIEQFL.

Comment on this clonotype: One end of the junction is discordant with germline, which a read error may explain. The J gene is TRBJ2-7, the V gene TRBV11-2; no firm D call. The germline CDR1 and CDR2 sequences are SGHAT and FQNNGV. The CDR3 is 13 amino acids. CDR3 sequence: CAGSTRSANEQYF. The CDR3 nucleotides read TGTGCCGGCAGCACACGGAGTGCCAACGAGCAGTACTTC.

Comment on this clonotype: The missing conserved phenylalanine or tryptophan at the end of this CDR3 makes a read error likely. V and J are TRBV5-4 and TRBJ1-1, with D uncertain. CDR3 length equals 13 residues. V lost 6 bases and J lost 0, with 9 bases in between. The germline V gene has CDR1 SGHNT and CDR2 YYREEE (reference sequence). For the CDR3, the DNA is TGTGCCAGCATAATAGGGTTGAACACTGAAGCTTTCTGT. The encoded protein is CASIIGLNTEAFC.

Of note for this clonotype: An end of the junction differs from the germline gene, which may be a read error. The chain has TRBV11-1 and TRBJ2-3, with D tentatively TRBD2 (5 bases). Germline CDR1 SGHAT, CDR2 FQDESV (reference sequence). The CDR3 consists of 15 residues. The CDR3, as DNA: TGTGCCAGTAGTTTACCGAGGGAGAGCAAAGATACGCAGTATTTT. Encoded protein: CASSLPRESKDTQYF. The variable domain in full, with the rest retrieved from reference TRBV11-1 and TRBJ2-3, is EAEVAQSPRYKITEKSQAVAFWCDPISGHATLYWYRQILGQGPELLVQFQDESVVDDSQLPKDRFSAERLKGVDSTLKIQPAELGDSAMYLCASSLPRESKDTQYFGPGTRLTVL.

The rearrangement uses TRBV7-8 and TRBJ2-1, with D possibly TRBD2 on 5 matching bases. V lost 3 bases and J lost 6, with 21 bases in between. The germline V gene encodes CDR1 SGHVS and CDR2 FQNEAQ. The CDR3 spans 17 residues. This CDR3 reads CASSFLARGPVSNEQFF. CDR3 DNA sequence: TGTGCCAGCAGCTTCTTAGCGCGAGGCCCGGTTTCCAATGAGCAGTTCTTC.

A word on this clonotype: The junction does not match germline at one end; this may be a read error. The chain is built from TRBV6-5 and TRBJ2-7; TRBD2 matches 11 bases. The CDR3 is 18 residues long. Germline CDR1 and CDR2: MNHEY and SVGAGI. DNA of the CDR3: TGTGTCAGCAGTTCACTCCAGTCTATGACTAGCGGGACGGACGAGAAGTACTTC. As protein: CVSSSLQSMTSGTDEKYF.

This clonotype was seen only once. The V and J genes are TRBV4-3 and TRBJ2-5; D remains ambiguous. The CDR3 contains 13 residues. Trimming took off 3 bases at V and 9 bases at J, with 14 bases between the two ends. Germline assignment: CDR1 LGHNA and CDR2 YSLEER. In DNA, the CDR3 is TGCGCCAGCAGCCATGCCCTAATGGCGGCCCAGTACTTC. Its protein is CASSHALMAAQYF.

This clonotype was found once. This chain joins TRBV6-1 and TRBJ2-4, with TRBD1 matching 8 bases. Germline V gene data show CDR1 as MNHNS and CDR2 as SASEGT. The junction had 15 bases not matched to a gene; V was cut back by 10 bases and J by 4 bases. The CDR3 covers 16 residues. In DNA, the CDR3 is TGTGCCAACAATGCCACAGGGGGGTTCGGTAAAAACATTCAGTACTTC. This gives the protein CANNATGGFGKNIQYF.

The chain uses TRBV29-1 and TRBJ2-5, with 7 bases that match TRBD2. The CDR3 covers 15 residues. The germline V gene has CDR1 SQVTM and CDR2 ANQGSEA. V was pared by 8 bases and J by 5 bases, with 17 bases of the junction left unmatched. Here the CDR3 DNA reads TGCAGCACTAACGGACTAGTGGGAGGTGCTGAGACCCAGTACTTC. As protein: CSTNGLVGGAETQYF.

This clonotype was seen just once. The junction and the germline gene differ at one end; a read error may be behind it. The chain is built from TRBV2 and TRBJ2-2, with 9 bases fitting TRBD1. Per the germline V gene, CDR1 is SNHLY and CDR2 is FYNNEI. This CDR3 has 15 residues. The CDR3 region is CTSSIRQGGNGELFF. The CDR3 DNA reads TGTACCAGCAGTATAAGACAGGGGGGGAACGGGGAGCTGTTTTTT.

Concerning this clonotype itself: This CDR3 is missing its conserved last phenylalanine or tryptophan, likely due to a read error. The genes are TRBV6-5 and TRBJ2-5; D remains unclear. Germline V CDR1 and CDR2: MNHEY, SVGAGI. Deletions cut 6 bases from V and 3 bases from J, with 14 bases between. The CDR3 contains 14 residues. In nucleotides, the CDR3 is TGTGCCAGCAGCCAACAAGGGTGGGAAGAGACCCAGTACTCC. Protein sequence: CASSQQGWEETQYS.

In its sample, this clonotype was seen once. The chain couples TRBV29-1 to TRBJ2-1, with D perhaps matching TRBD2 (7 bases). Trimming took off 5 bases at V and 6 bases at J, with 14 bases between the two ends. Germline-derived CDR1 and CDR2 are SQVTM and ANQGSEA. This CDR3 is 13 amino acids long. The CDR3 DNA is TGCAGCGTTCAGCTAAGGGGGGGCAATGAGCAGTTCTTC. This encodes CSVQLRGGNEQFF.

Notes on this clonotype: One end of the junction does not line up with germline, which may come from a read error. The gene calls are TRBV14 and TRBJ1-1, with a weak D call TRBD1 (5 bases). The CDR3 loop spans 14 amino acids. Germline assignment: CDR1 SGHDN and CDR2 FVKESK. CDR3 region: CTSSQERTHIEAFF. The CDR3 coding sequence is TGTACCAGCAGCCAAGAGAGGACACACATTGAAGCTTTCTTT.

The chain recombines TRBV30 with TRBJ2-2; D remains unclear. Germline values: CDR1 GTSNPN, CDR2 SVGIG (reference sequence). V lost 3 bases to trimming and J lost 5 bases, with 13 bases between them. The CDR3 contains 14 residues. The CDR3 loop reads CAWRGGVDTGELFF. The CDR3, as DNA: TGTGCCTGGAGGGGTGGAGTGGATACCGGGGAGCTGTTTTTT.

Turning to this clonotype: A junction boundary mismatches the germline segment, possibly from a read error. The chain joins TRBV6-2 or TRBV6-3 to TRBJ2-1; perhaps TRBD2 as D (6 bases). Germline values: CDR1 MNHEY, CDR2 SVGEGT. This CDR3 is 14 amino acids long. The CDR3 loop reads CASSYRDSYYEQFF. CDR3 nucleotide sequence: TGTGCGAGCAGCTACCGGGACTCCTACTATGAGCAATTCTTC.